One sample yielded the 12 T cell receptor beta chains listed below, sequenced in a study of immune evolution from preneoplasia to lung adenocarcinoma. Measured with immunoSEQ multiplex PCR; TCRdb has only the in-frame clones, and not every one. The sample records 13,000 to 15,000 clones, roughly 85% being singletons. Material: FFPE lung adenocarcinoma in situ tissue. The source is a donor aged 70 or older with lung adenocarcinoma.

The CDR3: CALTRRSGNTIYF. DNA for the CDR3: TGTGCCCTCACGAGACGCTCTGGAAACACCATATATTTT. The V and J genes are TRBV7-9 and TRBJ1-3; no clear D. The germline CDR1 and CDR2 sequences are SEHNR and FQNEAQ (reference sequence). The V end lost 11 bases, the J end lost 0 bases, and 11 bases lay between the germline ends. This CDR3 contains 13 residues.

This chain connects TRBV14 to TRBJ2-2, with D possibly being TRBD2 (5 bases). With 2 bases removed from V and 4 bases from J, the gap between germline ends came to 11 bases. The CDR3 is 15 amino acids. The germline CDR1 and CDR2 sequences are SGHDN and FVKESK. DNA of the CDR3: TGTGCCAGCAGCCAATTGCGGGCGCGCACCGGGGAGCTGTTTTTT. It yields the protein CASSQLRARTGELFF.

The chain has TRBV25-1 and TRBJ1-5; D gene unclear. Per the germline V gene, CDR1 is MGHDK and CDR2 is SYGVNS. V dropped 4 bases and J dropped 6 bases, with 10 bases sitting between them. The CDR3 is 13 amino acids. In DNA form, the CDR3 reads TGTGCCAGCAGTGTACAGACGGGTCAGCCCCAGCATTTT. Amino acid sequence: CASSVQTGQPQHF.

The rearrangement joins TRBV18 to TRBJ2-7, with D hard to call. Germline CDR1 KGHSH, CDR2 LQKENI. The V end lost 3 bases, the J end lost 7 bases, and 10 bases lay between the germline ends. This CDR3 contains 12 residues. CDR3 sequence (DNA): TGTGCCAGCTCACCGGACCTTGGAGAGCAGTACTTC. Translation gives CASSPDLGEQYF. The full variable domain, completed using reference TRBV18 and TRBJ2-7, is NAGVMQNPRHLVRRRGQEARLRCSPMKGHSHVYWYRQLPEEGLKFMVYLQKENIIDESGMPKERFSAEFPKEGPSILRIQQVVRGDSAAYFCASSPDLGEQYFGPGTRLTVT.

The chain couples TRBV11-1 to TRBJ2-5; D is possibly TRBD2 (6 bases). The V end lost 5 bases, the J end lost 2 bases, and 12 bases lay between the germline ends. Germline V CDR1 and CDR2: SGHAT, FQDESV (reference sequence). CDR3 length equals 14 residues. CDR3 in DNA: TGTGCCAGCAGCCCCCTAGCGATACAAGAGACCCAGTACTTC. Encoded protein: CASSPLAIQETQYF.

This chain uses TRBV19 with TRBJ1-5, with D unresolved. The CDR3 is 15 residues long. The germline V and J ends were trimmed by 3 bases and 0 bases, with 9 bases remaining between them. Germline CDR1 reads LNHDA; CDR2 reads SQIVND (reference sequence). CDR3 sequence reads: CASSIMGRSNQPQHF. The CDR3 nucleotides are TGTGCCAGTAGTATTATGGGTCGTAGCAATCAGCCCCAGCATTTT.

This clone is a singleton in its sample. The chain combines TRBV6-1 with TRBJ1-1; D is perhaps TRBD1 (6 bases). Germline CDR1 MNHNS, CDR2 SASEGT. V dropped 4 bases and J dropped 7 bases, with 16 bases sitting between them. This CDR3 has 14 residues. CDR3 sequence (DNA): TGTGCCAGCAGTGCTCTAGACAGGCGCGGTGAAGCTTTCTTT. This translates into CASSALDRRGEAFF.

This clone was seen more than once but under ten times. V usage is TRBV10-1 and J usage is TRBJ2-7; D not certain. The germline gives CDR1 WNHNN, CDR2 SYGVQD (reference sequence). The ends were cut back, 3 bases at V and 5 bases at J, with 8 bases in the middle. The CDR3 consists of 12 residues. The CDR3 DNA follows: TGCGCCAGCAGTGATTCGGGCAACGAGCAGTACTTC. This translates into CASSDSGNEQYF.

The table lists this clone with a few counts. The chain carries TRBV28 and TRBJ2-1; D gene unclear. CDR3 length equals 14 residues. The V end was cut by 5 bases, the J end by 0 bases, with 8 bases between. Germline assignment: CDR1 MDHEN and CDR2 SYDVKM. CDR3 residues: CASSLSLSYNEQFF. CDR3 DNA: TGTGCCAGCAGTCTCAGTCTCTCCTACAATGAGCAGTTCTTC.

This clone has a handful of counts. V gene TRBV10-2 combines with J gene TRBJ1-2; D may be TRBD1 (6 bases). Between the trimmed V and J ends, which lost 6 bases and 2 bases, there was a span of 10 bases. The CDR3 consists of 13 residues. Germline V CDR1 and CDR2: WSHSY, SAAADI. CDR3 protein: CASSRQENYGYTF. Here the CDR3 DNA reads TGCGCCAGCAGCCGACAGGAAAACTATGGCTACACCTTC.

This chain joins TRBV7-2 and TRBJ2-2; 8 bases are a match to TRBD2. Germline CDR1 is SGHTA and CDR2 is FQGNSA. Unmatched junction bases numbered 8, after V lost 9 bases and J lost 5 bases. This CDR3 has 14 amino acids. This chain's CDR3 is CASKGLAATGELFF. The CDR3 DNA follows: TGTGCCAGTAAAGGACTAGCCGCAACCGGGGAGCTGTTTTTT.

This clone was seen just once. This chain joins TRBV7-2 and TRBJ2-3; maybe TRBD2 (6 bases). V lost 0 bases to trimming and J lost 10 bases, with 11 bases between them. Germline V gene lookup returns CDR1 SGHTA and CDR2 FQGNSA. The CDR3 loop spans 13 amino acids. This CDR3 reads CASSLAGDLAQYF. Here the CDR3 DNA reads TGTGCCAGCAGCTTAGCTGGGGACTTGGCGCAGTATTTT.